The text below deals with one TCR beta chain. The CDR3 is 15 residues long. Looked up from germline, CDR1 is SGHTA and CDR2 is FQGTGA. V was shortened by 1 base and J by 6 bases, with 12 bases between the two germline ends. TCRdb re-analysed the PCR reads in MiXCR, keeping a single row per CDR3 protein. The sample has some 16,000 distinct CDR3 sequences, around 53% seen once. The data derive from a study of CD4 and CD8 cells across lung adenocarcinoma regions. Donors had localized lung adenocarcinoma, a non-small cell lung cancer. This TCR was sampled from a female donor with lung adenocarcinoma. The CD4 and CD8 labels of this study may be unreliable. The material sequenced was CD8+ T cells from the center of a lung tumor. The V call is TRBV7-3, the J call TRBJ2-2; D possibly uses TRBD1 or TRBD2 (6 bases each). The CDR3 bases are TGTGCCAGCAGCTTAAATTCCGGGGGCCCCGGGGAGCTGTTTTTT. Its translation is CASSLNSGGPGELFF.